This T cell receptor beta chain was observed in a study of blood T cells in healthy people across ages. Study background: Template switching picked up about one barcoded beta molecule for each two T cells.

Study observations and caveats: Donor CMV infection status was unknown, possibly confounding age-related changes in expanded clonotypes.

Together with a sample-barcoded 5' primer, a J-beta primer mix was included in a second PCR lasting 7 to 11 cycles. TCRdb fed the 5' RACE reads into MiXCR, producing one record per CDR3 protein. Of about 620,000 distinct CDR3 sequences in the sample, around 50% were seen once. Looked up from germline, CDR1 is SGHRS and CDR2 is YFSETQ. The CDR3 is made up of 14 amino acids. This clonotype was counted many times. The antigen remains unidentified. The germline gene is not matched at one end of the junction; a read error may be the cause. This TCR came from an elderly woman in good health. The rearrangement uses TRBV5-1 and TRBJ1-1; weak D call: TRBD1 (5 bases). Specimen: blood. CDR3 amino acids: CASSLGAGNTEAFF. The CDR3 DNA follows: TGTGCCAGCAGCTTAGGGGCGGGGAACACTGAAGCTTTCTTT. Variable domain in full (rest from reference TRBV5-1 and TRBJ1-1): KAGVTQTPRYLIKTRGQQVTLSCSPISGHRSVSWYQQTPGQGLQFLFEYFSETQRNKGNFPGRFSGRQFSNSRSEMNVSTLELGDSALYLCASSLGAGNTEAFFGQGTRLTVV.